The following is a T cell receptor (beta chain) sequence with its context. Antigen specificity is unknown. The sample comes from a study of shared clonotypes between healthy human individuals. General observations from the study: The authors expected sequencing depth to affect clonotype sharing among donors.

It was at deep level that the assay was run. The method was immunoSEQ multiplex PCR; TCRdb's version includes in-frame clones alone and lacks a portion of them. Of some 2,000,000 clones listed, about 95% are singletons. In the naive CD8 group, cells lacked CD45RO and were positively selected for CCR7, so terminally differentiated effector memory CD45RA+ cells were left out. Healthy and HIV-negative, the adult donors had no recent acute infections or vaccinations. The germline V gene encodes CDR1 SGHAT and CDR2 FQNNGV. This CDR3 is built from 16 residues. V lost 5 bases to trimming and J lost 4 bases, with 21 bases between them.

This clonotype originated in a man between 18 and 29 years old in good health. The V gene is TRBV11-2, the J gene TRBJ2-7; perhaps TRBD1 as D (6 bases). Sequencing input: naive CD8+ T cells sorted from blood. The CDR3 DNA follows: TGTGCCAGCAGCCCTCACCCGGACAGCCATCCATACGAGCAGTACTTC. Amino acid sequence: CASSPHPDSHPYEQYF.